The clone carrying this TCR beta chain was detected only once. Its antigen is as yet unknown. This specimen belongs to a study of CD4+ T cells in melanoma. The CDR3 totals 14 residues. The germline V gene has CDR1 SGHTA and CDR2 FQGNSA. The ends were cut back, 6 bases at V and 5 bases at J, with 16 bases in the middle. Study-level points and caveats: Reportedly, melanoma neoantigen-specific CD4+ T cells showed varied differentiation states. A reported correlation linked neoantigen-specific CD4+ T cells to CD8+, macrophage and B cell function.

Repertoires were generated with immunoSEQ multiplex PCR, while TCRdb's copy carries only in-frame clones and drops some. The repertoire includes 15,000 or so clones, around 69% of them detected once, and roughly 12% sits in the top ten. Material for sequencing was cells from a culture (not recorded whether cultured in vitro). This sequence joins TRBV7-2 and TRBJ2-5; D ambiguous. The origin of this receptor is a human donor with melanoma. CDR3 residues: CASRGLGRRETQYF. The CDR3 DNA follows: TGTGCCAGCAGAGGGTTAGGACGAAGGGAGACCCAGTACTTC. The full variable domain, its missing parts supplied by reference TRBV7-2 and TRBJ2-5, is GAGVSQSPSNKVTEKGKDVELRCDPISGHTALYWYRQSLGQGLEFLIYFQGNSAPDKSGLPSDRFSAERTGGSVSTLTIQRTQQEDSAVYLCASRGLGRRETQYFGPGTRLLVL.